Here is one T cell receptor beta chain with its context. This specimen comes from a study of glioma-infiltrating T cells after dendritic cell vaccination. Across the whole study: Patients received autologous tumor lysate-pulsed dendritic cell vaccination between the early 2000s and the early 2010s. At biweekly intervals, patients got three intradermal dendritic cell vaccine injections.

Using immunoSEQ multiplex PCR, the repertoire was profiled, and TCRdb retains in-frame clones only, with some absent. The data show tens of thousands of clones, with around 86% seen just once and 9% to 10% held by the top ten. No glioblastoma patient carried an isocitrate dehydrogenase mutation. The CDR3 is 15 residues long. Germline V gene lookup returns CDR1 MNHNS and CDR2 SASEGT. V lost 6 bases and J lost 3, with 18 bases in between. The V and J genes are TRBV6-1 and TRBJ2-7; perhaps TRBD2 as D (5 bases). This specimen was blood, taken before dendritic cell vaccination. The sequence was collected from a human donor with glioblastoma. CDR3 sequence: CASSPTGVTNYEQYF. In DNA, the CDR3 is TGTGCCAGCAGCCCCACCGGGGTTACCAACTACGAGCAGTACTTC.